Presented here are 16 T cell receptor beta chains from one specimen sequenced in a study of neurological immune-mediated disorders. TCRdb called the 5' RACE reads again in MiXCR, with one record for every CDR3 protein. Of around 50,000 distinct CDR3 sequences listed, 3% to 4.5% are singletons. Sequenced input: PBMCs. Receptor source: a man in his 60s with multiple sclerosis.

This clonotype was counted ten times or more. V and J are TRBV5-1 and TRBJ1-2, with 9 nucleotides matching TRBD1. The junction had 6 bases not matched to a gene; V was cut back by 0 bases and J by 0 bases. The CDR3 covers 17 residues. The germline gives CDR1 SGHRS, CDR2 YFSETQ. CDR3 region: CASSLGGTGTTNYGYTF. The CDR3 nucleotides read TGCGCCAGCAGCTTGGGTGGGACAGGGACGACTAACTATGGCTACACCTTC.

Many counts were recorded for this clonotype. The chain joins TRBV5-5 to TRBJ2-7; D is ambiguous. The CDR3 spans 13 residues. Germline V gene sequence: CDR1 SGHKS, CDR2 YYEKEE (reference sequence). Trimming shortened V by 4 bases and J by 4 bases, and 12 bases separated the two germline ends. The CDR3 loop is CASSHPDRYEQYF. The CDR3 bases are TGTGCCAGCAGCCACCCCGACCGGTACGAGCAGTACTTC. The full variable domain, completed using reference TRBV5-5 and TRBJ2-7, is DAGVTQSPTHLIKTRGQQVTLRCSPISGHKSVSWYQQVLGQGPQFIFQYYEKEERGRGNFPDRFSARQFPNYSSELNVNALLLGDSALYLCASSHPDRYEQYFGPGTRLTVT.

V gene TRBV5-1 combines with J gene TRBJ2-7; D could derive from TRBD1 or TRBD2 (5 bases each). The ends were cut back, 3 bases at V and 7 bases at J, with 14 bases in the middle. CDR1 is SGHRS, CDR2 YFSETQ, per germline. The CDR3 sequence is 13 residues long. For the CDR3, the DNA is TGCGCCAGCAGCTCGGGGCCAGAAAGAGAGCAGTACTTC. It translates to CASSSGPEREQYF. Filled out from reference TRBV5-1 and TRBJ2-7, the complete variable domain reads KAGVTQTPRYLIKTRGQQVTLSCSPISGHRSVSWYQQTPGQGLQFLFEYFSETQRNKGNFPGRFSGRQFSNSRSEMNVSTLELGDSALYLCASSSGPEREQYFGPGTRLTVT.

This clonotype has at least ten counts. The rearrangement uses TRBV5-1 and TRBJ1-1; 12 bases fit TRBD1. The CDR3 extends over 13 amino acids. J was trimmed by 11 bases and V by 3 bases; bases with no gene match: 5. The germline V gene encodes CDR1 SGHRS and CDR2 YFSETQ. The CDR3 region is CASSSGTGGVAFF. The DNA for the CDR3 is TGCGCCAGCAGCTCCGGGACAGGGGGCGTTGCTTTCTTT.

This clonotype was seen ten or more times. This chain joins TRBV6-2 or TRBV6-3 and TRBJ2-7; 11 bases match TRBD2. Trimming at V came to 6 bases and at J to 3 bases, leaving 1 base not matched to a gene. Germline CDR1 is MNHEY and CDR2 is SVGEGT. The CDR3 is 13 residues long. This CDR3 is CASSGTSGYEQYF. The CDR3 nucleotides read TGTGCCAGCAGCGGGACTAGCGGCTACGAGCAGTACTTC.

This clonotype was counted at least ten times. V gene TRBV9 combines with J gene TRBJ2-7, with D possibly being TRBD1 (6 bases). Trimming took off 3 bases at V and 2 bases at J, with 9 bases between the two ends. The CDR3 sequence is 13 residues long. Germline V CDR1 and CDR2: SGDLS, YYNGEE. The DNA for the CDR3 is TGTGCCAGCAGCGCCGGACAGACCTACGAGCAGTACTTC. It translates to CASSAGQTYEQYF. The full variable domain, its missing parts supplied by reference TRBV9 and TRBJ2-7, is DSGVTQTPKHLITATGQRVTLRCSPRSGDLSVYWYQQSLDQGLQFLIQYYNGEERAKGNILERFSAQQFPDLHSELNLSSLELGDSALYFCASSAGQTYEQYFGPGTRLTVT.

The chain couples TRBV5-1 to TRBJ1-6; D gene ambiguous. The CDR3 has 16 residues. Between the trimmed V and J ends, which lost 3 bases and 6 bases, there was a span of 16 bases. Germline assignment: CDR1 SGHRS and CDR2 YFSETQ. For the CDR3, the DNA is TGCGCCAGCAGCTATCCGACGCCGTCTGGTAATTCACCCCTCCACTTT. As protein: CASSYPTPSGNSPLHF. Full variable domain (missing parts from reference TRBV5-1 and TRBJ1-6): KAGVTQTPRYLIKTRGQQVTLSCSPISGHRSVSWYQQTPGQGLQFLFEYFSETQRNKGNFPGRFSGRQFSNSRSEMNVSTLELGDSALYLCASSYPTPSGNSPLHFGNGTRLTVT.

This clonotype was detected many times. V gene TRBV5-1 combines with J gene TRBJ2-5; weak D call: TRBD2 (5 bases). CDR3 length: 14 amino acids. CDR1 and CDR2 from the germline V gene are SGHRS and YFSETQ. Deletions cut 4 bases from V and 2 bases from J, with 12 bases between. In nucleotides, the CDR3 is TGCGCCAGCAGCCTACGGACTTTACAAGAGACCCAGTACTTC. It is translated as CASSLRTLQETQYF.

This clonotype was found a few times. The rearrangement links TRBV20-1 to TRBJ1-4; 7 positions match TRBD1. The CDR3 totals 16 residues. Germline V gene data show CDR1 as DFQATT and CDR2 as SNEGSKA (reference sequence). J gave up 8 bases and V 0 bases, and 12 bases lay outside the gene matches. CDR3 in DNA: TGCAGTGCTAGAGATCCAGGGGGGAGGGCGGGAGAAAAACTGTTTTTT. It is translated as CSARDPGGRAGEKLFF.

This clonotype was seen more than once but under ten times. CDR3 in amino acids: CASSLTSGGPGANVLTF. The CDR3 DNA reads as TGTGCCAGCAGCTTAACCAGCGGGGGACCTGGGGCCAACGTCCTGACTTTC. This chain uses TRBV7-3 with TRBJ2-6; 8 bases fit TRBD2. The CDR3 has 17 amino acids. V shed 0 bases, J shed 2 bases, and the junction held 3 bases outside the gene matches. Germline V gene lookup returns CDR1 SGHTA and CDR2 FQGTGA.

This clonotype showed up many times. The chain carries TRBV5-1 and TRBJ2-1, with 10 bases matching TRBD2. The CDR3 extends over 16 amino acids. Germline CDR1 reads SGHRS; CDR2 reads YFSETQ. Trimming took 4 bases from V and 3 from J; bases not matched to a gene: 7. The CDR3 region is CASSPETSGLYNEQFF. CDR3 coding DNA: TGCGCCAGCAGCCCCGAGACTAGCGGGCTCTACAATGAGCAGTTCTTC.

In this sample, this clonotype turned up many times. The chain joins TRBV12-3 or TRBV12-4 to TRBJ1-6; no clear D gene. V lost 2 bases and J lost 0, with 5 bases in between. This CDR3 is built from 15 residues. This chain's CDR3 is CASSLKGSYNSPLHF. CDR3 bases: TGTGCCAGCAGTTTAAAGGGCTCCTATAATTCACCCCTCCACTTT.

This clonotype occurred many times. The chain joins TRBV5-6 to TRBJ2-7; D not certain. CDR1 SGHDT and CDR2 YYEEEE come from the germline V gene. V was shortened by 4 bases and J by 3 bases, with 14 bases between the two germline ends. The CDR3 has 14 amino acids. CDR3 in DNA: TGTGCCAGCAGCCCGTCTTTGTTATACTACGAGCAGTACTTC. It codes for CASSPSLLYYEQYF.

The CDR3 reads CASNRLAGSNEQFF. CDR3 nucleotides: TGTGCCAGCAACCGCCTAGCGGGATCCAATGAGCAGTTCTTC. This chain joins TRBV12-3 or TRBV12-4 and TRBJ2-1; 9 bases agree with TRBD2. V was clipped by 7 bases and J by 6 bases; unmatched bases: 7. CDR3 size: 14 residues.

This clonotype came up many times. The chain has TRBV20-1 and TRBJ2-7, with 9 positions matching TRBD1. The CDR3 covers 15 residues. Germline V gene sequence: CDR1 DFQATT, CDR2 SNEGSKA (reference sequence). The junction had 14 bases not matched to a gene; V was cut back by 5 bases and J by 6 bases. CDR3 bases: TGCAGTGCTCCACCCCAGGGACAGGGCGGGGTCGAGCAGTACTTC. Amino acid sequence: CSAPPQGQGGVEQYF.

This clonotype has at least ten counts. The genes are TRBV10-2 and TRBJ1-1; D gene ambiguous. Trimming took 1 base from V and 6 from J, leaving 3 bases between them. The CDR3 covers 11 residues. From germline, CDR1 is WSHSY and CDR2 SAAADI. CDR3 nucleotides: TGCGCCAGCAGTGAGTTCGCTGAAGCTTTCTTT. This codes for CASSEFAEAFF.